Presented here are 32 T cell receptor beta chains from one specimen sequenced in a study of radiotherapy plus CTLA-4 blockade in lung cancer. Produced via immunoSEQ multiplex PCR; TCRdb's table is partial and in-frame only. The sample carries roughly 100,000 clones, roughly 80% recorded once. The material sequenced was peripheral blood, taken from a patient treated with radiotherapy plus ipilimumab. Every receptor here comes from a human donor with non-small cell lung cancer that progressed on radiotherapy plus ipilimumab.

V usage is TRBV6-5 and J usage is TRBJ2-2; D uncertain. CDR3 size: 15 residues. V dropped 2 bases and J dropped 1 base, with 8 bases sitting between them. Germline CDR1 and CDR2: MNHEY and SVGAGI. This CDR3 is CASSYRVKNTGELFF. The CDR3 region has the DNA TGTGCCAGCAGTTACAGGGTCAAGAACACCGGGGAGCTGTTTTTT.

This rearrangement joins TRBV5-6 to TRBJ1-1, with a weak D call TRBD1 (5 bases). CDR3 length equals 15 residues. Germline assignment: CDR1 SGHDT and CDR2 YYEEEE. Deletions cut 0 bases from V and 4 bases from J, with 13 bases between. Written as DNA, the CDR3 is TGTGCCAGCAGCTTGGGCAGGGTTGGTGGCACTGAAGCTTTCTTT. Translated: CASSLGRVGGTEAFF.

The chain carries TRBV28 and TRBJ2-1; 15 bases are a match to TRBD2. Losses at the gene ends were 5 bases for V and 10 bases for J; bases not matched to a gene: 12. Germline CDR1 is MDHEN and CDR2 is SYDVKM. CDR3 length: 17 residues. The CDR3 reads CASSPVGLAGGGEEQFF. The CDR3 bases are TGTGCCAGCAGTCCGGTGGGACTAGCGGGAGGAGGAGAGGAGCAGTTCTTC.

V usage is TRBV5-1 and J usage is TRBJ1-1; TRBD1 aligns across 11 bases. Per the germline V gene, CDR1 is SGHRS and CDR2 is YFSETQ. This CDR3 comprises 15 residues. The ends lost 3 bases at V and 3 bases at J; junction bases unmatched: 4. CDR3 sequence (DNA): TGCGCCAGCAGCTCGTCGGGACAGGGGGACACTGAAGCTTTCTTT. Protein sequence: CASSSSGQGDTEAFF. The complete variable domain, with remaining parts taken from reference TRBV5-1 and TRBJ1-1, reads KAGVTQTPRYLIKTRGQQVTLSCSPISGHRSVSWYQQTPGQGLQFLFEYFSETQRNKGNFPGRFSGRQFSNSRSEMNVSTLELGDSALYLCASSSSGQGDTEAFFGQGTRLTVV.

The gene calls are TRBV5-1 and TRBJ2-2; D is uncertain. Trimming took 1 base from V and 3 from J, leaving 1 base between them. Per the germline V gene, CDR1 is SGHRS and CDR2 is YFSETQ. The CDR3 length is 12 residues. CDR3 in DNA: TGCGCCAGCAGCTTGTACACCGGGGAGCTGTTTTTT. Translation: CASSLYTGELFF.

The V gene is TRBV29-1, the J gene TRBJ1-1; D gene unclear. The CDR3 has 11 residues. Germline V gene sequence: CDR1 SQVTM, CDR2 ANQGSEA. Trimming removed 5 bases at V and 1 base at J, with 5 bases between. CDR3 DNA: TGCAGCGTTCGAGAGAACACTGAAGCTTTCTTT. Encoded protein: CSVRENTEAFF.

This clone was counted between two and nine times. The chain's CDR3 is CASTQQVLEQPQHF. CDR3 nucleotide sequence: TGCGCCAGCACCCAACAGGTTCTGGAGCAGCCCCAGCATTTT. The gene calls are TRBV10-2 and TRBJ1-5; a possible D gene is TRBD1 (5 bases). CDR1 and CDR2 (germline): WSHSY, SAAADI. The CDR3 loop spans 14 amino acids. Deletions cut 7 bases from V and 7 bases from J, with 17 bases between.

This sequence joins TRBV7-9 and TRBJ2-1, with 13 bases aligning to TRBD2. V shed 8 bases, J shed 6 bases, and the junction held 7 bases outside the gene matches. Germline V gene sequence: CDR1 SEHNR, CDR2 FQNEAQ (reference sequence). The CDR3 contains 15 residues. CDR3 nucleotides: TGTGCCAGCCATGACGGACTAGCGGGAGCCAATGAGCAGTTCTTC. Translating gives CASHDGLAGANEQFF.

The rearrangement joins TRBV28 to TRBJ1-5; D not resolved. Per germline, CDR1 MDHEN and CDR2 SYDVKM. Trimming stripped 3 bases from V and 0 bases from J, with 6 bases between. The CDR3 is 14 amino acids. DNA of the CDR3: TGTGCCAGCAGTTTCCAGTCTAGCAATCAGCCCCAGCATTTT. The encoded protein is CASSFQSSNQPQHF.

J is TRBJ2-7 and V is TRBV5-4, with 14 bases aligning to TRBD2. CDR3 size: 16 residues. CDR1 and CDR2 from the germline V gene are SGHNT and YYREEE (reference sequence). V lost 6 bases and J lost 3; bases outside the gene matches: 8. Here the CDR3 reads CASTGGGLAGVYEQYF. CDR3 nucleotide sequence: TGTGCCAGCACCGGTGGGGGACTAGCGGGAGTCTACGAGCAGTACTTC.

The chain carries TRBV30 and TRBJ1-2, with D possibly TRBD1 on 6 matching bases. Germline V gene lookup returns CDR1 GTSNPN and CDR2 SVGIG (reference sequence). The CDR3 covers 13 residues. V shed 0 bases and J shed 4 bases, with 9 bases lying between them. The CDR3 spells CAWSVLGAYGYTF. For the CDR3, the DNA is TGTGCCTGGAGTGTATTGGGGGCCTATGGCTACACCTTC.

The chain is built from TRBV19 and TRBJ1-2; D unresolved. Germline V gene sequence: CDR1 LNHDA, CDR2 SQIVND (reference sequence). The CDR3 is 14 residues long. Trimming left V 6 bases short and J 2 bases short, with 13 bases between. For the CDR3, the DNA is TGTGCCAGTAGGTTGGTGGGCCAGAACTATGGCTACACCTTC. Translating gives CASRLVGQNYGYTF. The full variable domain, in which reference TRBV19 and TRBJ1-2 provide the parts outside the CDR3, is DGGITQSPKYLFRKEGQNVTLSCEQNLNHDAMYWYRQDPGQGLRLIYYSQIVNDFQKGDIAEGYSVSREKKESFPLTVTSAQKNPTAFYLCASRLVGQNYGYTFGSGTRLTVV.

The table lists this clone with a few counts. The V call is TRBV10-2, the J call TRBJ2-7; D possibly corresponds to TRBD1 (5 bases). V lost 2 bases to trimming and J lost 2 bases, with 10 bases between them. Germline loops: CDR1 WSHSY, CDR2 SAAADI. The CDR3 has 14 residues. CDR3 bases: TGCGCCAGCAGTGAGGACAGAGACCCCTACGAGCAGTACTTC. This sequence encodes CASSEDRDPYEQYF.

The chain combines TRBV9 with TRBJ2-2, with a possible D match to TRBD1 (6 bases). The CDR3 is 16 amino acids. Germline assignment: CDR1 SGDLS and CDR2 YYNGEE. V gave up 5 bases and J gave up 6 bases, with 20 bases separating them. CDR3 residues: CASRAQGPGLSGELFF. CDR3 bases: TGTGCCAGCAGGGCCCAGGGGCCAGGATTGTCCGGGGAGCTGTTTTTT.

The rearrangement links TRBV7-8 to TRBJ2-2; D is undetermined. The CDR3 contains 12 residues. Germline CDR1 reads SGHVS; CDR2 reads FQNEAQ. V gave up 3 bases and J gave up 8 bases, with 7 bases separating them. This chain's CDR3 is CASSFFGGELFF. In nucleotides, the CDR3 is TGTGCCAGCAGCTTCTTTGGGGGGGAGCTGTTTTTT.

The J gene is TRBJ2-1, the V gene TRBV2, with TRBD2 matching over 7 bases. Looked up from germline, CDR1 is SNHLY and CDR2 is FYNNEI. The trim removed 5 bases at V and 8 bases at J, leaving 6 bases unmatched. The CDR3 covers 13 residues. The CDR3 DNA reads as TGTGCCAGCAGTCTAGCGGAGGTTTATGAGCAGTTCTTC. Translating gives CASSLAEVYEQFF.

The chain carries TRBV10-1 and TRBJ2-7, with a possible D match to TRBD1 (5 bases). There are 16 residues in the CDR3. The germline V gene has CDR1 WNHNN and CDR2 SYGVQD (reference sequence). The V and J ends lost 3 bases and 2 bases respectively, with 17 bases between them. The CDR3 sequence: CASSELRLTATYEQYF. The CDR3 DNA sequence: TGCGCCAGCAGTGAACTCCGCCTGACAGCTACCTACGAGCAGTACTTC.

CDR3 in DNA: TGTGCCAGCAGTTCTGACAGGGACGACACCGGGGAGCTGTTTTTT. Translated, it gives CASSSDRDDTGELFF. The V gene is TRBV6-5, the J gene TRBJ2-2; 7 bases line up with TRBD1. This CDR3 comprises 15 residues. V dropped 4 bases and J dropped 3; count of bases not matched to a gene: 5. Germline loops: CDR1 MNHEY, CDR2 SVGAGI.

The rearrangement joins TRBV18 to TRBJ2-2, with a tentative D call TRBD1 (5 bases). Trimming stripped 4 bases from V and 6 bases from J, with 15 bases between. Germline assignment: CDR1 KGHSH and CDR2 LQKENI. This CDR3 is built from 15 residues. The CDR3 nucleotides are TGTGCCAGCTCACTACCAGTGAGCAGGGCCGGGGAGCTGTTTTTT. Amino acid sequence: CASSLPVSRAGELFF.

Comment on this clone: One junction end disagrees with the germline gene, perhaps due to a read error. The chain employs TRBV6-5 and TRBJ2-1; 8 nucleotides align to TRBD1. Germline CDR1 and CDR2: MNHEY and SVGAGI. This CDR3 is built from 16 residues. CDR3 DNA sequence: TGTGCCAGCAGTCACTCGGGACAGGTGGTCCTCAATGAGCAGTTCTTC. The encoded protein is CASSHSGQVVLNEQFF.

The CDR3 region is CASSRDRGQGNTEAFF. The CDR3 nucleotides read TGTGCCAGCAGCAGGGACAGGGGCCAGGGGAACACTGAAGCTTTCTTT. The rearrangement uses TRBV11-2 and TRBJ1-1; 10 nucleotides align to TRBD1. V lost 5 bases and J lost 1; bases outside the gene matches: 7. CDR1 is SGHAT, CDR2 FQNNGV, per germline. This CDR3 is built from 16 residues.

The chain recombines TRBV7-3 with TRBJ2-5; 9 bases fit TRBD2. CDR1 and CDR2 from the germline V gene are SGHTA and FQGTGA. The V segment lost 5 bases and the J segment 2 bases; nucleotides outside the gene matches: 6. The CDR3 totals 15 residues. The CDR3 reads CASSLSGRVQETQYF. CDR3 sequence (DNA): TGTGCCAGCAGCCTTAGCGGGAGAGTACAAGAGACCCAGTACTTC. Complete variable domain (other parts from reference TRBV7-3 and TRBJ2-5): GAGVSQTPSNKVTEKGKYVELRCDPISGHTALYWYRQSLGQGPEFLIYFQGTGAADDSGLPNDRFFAVRPEGSVSTLKIQRTERGDSAVYLCASSLSGRVQETQYFGPGTRLLVL.

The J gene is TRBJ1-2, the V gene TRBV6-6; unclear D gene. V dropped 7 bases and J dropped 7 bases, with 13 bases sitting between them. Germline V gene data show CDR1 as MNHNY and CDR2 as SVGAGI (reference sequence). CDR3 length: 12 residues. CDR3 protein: CASTPPGVGYTF. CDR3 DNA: TGTGCCAGCACCCCTCCCGGGGTTGGCTACACCTTC.

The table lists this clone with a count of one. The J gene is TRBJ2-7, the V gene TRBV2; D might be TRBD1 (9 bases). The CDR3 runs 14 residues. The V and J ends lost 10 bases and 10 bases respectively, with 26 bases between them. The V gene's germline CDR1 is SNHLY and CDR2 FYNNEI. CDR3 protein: CAIGGGQGEKEQYF. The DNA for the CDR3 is TGTGCCATCGGGGGGGGACAGGGCGAGAAGGAACAGTACTTC.

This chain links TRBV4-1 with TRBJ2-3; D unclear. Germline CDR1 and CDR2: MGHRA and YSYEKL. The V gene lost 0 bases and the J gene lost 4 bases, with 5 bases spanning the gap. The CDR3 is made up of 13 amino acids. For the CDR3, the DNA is TGCGCCAGCAGCCAAGAATTGGCAGATACGCAGTATTTT. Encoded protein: CASSQELADTQYF.

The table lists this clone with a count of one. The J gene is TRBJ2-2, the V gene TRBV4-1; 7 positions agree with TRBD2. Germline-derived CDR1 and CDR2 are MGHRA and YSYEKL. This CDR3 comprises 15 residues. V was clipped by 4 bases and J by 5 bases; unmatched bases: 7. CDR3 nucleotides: TGCGCCAGCAGCCCGGGACTAACTAGGACCGGGGAGCTGTTTTTT. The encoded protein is CASSPGLTRTGELFF.

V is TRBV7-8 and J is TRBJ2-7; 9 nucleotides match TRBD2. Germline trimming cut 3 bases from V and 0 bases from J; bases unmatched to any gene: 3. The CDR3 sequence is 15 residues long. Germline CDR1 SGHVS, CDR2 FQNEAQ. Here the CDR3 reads CASSFGTSNSYEQYF. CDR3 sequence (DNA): TGTGCCAGCAGCTTCGGGACTAGCAACTCCTACGAGCAGTACTTC.

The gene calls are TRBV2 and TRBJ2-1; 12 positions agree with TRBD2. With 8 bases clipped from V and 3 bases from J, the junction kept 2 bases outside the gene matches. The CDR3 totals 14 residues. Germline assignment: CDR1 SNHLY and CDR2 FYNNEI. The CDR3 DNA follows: TGTGCCAGCCGACTAGCGGGAGTCTACAATGAGCAGTTCTTC. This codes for CASRLAGVYNEQFF. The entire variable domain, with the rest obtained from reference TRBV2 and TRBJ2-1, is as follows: EPEVTQTPSHQVTQMGQEVILRCVPISNHLYFYWYRQILGQKVEFLVSFYNNEISEKSEIFDDQFSVERPDGSNFTLKIRSTKLEDSAMYFCASRLAGVYNEQFFGPGTRLTVL.

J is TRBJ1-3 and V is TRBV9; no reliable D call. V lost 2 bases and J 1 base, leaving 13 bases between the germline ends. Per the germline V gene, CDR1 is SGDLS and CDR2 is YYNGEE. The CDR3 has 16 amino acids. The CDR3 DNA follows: TGTGCCAGCAGCGTGGGAGGCGGACCGTCTGGAAACACCATATATTTT. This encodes CASSVGGGPSGNTIYF.

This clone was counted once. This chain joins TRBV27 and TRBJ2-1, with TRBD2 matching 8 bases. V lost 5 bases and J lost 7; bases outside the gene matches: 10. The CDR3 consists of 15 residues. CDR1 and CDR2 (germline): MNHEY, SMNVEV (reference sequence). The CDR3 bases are TGTGCCAGCAGTGGCATGGCTAGCGGGTCTAATGAGCAGTTCTTC. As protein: CASSGMASGSNEQFF.

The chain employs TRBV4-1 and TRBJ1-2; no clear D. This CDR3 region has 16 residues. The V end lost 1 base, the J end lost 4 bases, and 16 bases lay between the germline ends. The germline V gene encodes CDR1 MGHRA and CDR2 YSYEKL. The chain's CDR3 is CASSQASSPGVYGYTF. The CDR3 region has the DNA TGCGCCAGCAGCCAAGCCTCATCCCCAGGCGTCTATGGCTACACCTTC.

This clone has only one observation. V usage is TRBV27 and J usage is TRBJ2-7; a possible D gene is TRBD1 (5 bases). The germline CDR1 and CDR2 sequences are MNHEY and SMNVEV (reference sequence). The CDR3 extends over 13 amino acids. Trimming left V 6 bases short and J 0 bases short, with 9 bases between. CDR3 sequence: CASRRQFSYEQYV. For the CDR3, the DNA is TGTGCCAGCAGACGACAGTTCTCCTACGAGCAGTACGTC.